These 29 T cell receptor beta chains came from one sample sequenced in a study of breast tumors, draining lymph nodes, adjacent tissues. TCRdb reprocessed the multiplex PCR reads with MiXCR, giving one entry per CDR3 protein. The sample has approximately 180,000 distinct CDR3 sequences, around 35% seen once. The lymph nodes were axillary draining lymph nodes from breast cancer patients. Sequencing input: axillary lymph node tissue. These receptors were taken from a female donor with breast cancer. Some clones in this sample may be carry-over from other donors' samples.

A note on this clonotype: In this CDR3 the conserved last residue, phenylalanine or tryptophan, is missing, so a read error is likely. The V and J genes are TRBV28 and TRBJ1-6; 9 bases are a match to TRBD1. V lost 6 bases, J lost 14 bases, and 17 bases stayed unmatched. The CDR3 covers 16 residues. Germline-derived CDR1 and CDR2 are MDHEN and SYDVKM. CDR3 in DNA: TGTGCCAGCAGGGGGTCCGGGACAGGGCCTAGGGGGGCCCTCCACCTT. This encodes CASRGSGTGPRGALHL.

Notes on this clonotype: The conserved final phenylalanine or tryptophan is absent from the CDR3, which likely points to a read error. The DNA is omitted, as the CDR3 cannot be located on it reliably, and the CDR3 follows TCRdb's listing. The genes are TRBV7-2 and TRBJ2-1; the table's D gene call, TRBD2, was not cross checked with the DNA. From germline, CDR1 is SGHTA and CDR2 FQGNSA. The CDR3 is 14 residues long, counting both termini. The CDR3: CASSSSAGAHEQVL.

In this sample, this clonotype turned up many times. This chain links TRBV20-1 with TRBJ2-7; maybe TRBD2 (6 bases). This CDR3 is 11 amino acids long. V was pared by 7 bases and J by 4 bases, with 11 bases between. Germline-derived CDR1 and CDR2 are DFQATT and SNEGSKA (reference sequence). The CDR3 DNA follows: TGCAGTGGGGAGGAGGGATACGAGCAGTACTTC. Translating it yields CSGEEGYEQYF.

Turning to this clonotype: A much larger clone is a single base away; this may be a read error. In DNA, the CDR3 is TGTGCCAGCAGCCGGGGGGGAGCACCGATTTCTGGGCTGTTTTTT. Translation gives CASSRGGAPISGLFF. The gene calls are TRBV3-1 and TRBJ2-2; 7 bases align to TRBD2. The J segment lost 13 bases and the V segment lost 4 bases, leaving 15 bases of the junction unmatched. The CDR3 runs 15 residues. CDR1 LGHDT and CDR2 YNNKEL come from the germline V gene (reference sequence).

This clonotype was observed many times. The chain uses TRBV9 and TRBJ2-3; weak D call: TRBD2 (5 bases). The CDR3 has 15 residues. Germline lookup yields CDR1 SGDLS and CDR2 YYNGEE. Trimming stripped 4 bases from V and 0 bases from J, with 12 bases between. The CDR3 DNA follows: TGTGCCAGCAGCCTTCGGACTTATAGCACAGATACGCAGTATTTT. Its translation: CASSLRTYSTDTQYF.

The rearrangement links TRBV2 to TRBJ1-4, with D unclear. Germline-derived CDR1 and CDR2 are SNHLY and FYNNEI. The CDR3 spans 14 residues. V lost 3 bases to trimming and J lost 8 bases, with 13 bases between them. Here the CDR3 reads CASSENNLSEKLFF. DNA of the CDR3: TGTGCCAGCAGTGAGAACAACTTATCAGAAAAACTGTTTTTT.

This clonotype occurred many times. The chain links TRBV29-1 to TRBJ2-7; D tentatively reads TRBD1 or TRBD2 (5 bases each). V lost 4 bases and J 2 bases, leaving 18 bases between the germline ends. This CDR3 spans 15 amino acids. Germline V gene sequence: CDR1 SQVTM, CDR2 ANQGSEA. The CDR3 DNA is TGCAGCGTTGGATTCCCCCGGGGCGTAACCTACGAGCAGTACTTC. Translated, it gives CSVGFPRGVTYEQYF.

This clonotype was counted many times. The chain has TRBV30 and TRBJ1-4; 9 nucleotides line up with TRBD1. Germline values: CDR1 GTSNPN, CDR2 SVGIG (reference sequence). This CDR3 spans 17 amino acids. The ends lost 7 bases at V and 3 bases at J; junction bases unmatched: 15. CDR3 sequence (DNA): TGTGCCTTGGTACCGCAGGACAGGGGTTTATCTAATGAAAAACTGTTTTTT. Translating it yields CALVPQDRGLSNEKLFF.

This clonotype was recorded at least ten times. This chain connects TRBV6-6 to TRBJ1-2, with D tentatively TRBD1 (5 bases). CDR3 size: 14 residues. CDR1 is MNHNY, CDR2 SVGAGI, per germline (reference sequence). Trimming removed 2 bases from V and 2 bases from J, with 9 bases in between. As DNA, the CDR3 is TGTGCCAGCAGTTACGAGGGGCAAAACTATGGCTACACCTTC. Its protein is CASSYEGQNYGYTF.

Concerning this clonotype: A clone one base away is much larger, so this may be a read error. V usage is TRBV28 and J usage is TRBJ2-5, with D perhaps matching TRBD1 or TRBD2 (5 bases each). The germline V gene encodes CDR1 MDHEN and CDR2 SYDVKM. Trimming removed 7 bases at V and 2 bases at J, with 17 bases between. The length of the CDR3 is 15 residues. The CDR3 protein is CASNTPGPGQETQYF. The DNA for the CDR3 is TGTGCCAGCAACACCCCGGGACCGGGACAAGAGACCCAGTACTTC. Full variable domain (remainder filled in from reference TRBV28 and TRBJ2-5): DVKVTQSSRYLVKRTGEKVFLECVQDMDHENMFWYRQDPGLGLRLIYFSYDVKMKEKGDIPEGYSVSREKKERFSLILESASTNQTSMYLCASNTPGPGQETQYFGPGTRLLVL.

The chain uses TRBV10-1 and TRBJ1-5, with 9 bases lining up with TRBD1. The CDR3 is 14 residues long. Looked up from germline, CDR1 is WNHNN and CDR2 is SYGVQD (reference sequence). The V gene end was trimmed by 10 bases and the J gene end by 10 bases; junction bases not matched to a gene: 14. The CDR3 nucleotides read TGCGCCATTTGGGACAGGGAACGTGCTCACCCCCAGCATTTT. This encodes CAIWDRERAHPQHF.

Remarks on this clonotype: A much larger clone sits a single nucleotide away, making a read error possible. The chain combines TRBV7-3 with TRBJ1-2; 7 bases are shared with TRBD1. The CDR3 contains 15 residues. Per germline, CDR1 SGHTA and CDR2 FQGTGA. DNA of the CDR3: TGTGCCAGCAGCTTAACACCAGGGGGAACCTATGGCTACCCCTTC. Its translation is CASSLTPGGTYGYPF.

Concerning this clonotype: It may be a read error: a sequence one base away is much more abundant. The CDR3, as DNA: TGTGCCAGCAGCCTCGGGGTCAGCACCGGGGAGCTGTTTTTT. Translation: CASSLGVSTGELFF. The rearrangement links TRBV6-5 to TRBJ2-2, with TRBD2 as a possible D gene (5 bases). Trimming shortened V by 6 bases and J by 4 bases, and 12 bases separated the two germline ends. Looked up from germline, CDR1 is MNHEY and CDR2 is SVGAGI. The CDR3 has 14 residues.

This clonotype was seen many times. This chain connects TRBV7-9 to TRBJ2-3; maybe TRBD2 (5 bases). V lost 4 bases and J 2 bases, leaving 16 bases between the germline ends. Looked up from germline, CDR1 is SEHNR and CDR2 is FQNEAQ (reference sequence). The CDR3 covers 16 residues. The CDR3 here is CASSSGVSSVTDTQYF. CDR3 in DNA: TGTGCCAGCAGCTCTGGCGTTAGTAGCGTCACAGATACGCAGTATTTT.

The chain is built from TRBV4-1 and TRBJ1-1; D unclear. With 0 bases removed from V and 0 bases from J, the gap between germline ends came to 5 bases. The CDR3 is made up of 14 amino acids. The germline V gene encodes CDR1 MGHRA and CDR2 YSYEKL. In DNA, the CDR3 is TGCGCCAGCAGCCAAGAGGCGGTGAACACTGAAGCTTTCTTT. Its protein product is CASSQEAVNTEAFF.

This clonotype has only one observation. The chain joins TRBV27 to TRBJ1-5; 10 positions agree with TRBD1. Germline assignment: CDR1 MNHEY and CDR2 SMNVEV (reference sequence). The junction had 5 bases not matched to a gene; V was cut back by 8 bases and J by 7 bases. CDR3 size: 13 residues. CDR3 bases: TGTGCCAGCCGGAGGACAGGGGGACAGCCCCAGCATTTT. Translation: CASRRTGGQPQHF.

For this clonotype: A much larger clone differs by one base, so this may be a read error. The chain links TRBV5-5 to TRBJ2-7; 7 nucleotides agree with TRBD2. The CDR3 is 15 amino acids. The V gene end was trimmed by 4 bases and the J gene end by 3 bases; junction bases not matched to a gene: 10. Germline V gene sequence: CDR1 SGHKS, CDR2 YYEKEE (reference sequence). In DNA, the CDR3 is TGTGCCAGCAGCGTCAGCGGGGCGCCCGTCTACGAGCAGTACTTC. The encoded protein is CASSVSGAPVYEQYF.

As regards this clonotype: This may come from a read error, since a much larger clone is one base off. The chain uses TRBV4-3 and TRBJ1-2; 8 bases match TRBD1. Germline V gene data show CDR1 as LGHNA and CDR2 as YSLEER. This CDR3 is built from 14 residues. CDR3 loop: CVSSQVGGTGGYTF. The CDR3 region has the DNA TGCGTCAGCAGCCAAGTAGGGGGGACAGGTGGCTACACCTTC.

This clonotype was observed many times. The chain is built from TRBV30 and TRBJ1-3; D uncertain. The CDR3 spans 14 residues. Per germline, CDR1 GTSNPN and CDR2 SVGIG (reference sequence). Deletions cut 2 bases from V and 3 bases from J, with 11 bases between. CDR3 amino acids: CAWSPGVVGNTIYF. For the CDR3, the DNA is TGTGCCTGGAGTCCTGGGGTAGTTGGAAACACCATATATTTT.

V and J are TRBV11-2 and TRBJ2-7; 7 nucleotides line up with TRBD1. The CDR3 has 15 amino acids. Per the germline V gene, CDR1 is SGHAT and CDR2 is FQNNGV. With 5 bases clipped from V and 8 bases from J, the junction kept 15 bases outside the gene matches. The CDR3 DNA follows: TGTGCCAGCAGCACTTTGACAGGGACGAGGCCCAAGCAGTACTTC. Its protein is CASSTLTGTRPKQYF.

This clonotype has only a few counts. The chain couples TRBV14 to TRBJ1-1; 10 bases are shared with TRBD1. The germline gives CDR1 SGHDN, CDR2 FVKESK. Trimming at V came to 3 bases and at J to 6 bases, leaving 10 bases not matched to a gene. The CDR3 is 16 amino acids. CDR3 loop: CASSHQGQGSVSEAFF. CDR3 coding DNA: TGTGCCAGCAGCCATCAGGGACAGGGGAGTGTTTCTGAAGCTTTCTTT.

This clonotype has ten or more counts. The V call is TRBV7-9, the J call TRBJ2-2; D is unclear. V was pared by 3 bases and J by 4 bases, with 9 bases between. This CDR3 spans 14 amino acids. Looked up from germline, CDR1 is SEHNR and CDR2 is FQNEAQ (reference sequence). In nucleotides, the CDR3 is TGTGCCAGCAGCTTGTCTACATCCACCGGGGAGCTGTTTTTT. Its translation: CASSLSTSTGELFF.

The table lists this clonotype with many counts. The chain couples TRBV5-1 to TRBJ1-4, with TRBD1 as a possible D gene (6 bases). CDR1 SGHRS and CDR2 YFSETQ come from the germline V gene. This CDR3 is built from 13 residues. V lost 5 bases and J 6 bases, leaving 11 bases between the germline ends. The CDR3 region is CASSVSGDEKLFF. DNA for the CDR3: TGCGCCAGCAGTGTGTCAGGGGATGAAAAACTGTTTTTT. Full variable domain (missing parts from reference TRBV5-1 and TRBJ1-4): KAGVTQTPRYLIKTRGQQVTLSCSPISGHRSVSWYQQTPGQGLQFLFEYFSETQRNKGNFPGRFSGRQFSNSRSEMNVSTLELGDSALYLCASSVSGDEKLFFGSGTQLSVL.

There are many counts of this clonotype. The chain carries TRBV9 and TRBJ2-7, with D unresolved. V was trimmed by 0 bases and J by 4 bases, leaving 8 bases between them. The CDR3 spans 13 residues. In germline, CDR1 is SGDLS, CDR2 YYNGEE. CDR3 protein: CASSVDSPYEQYF. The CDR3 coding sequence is TGTGCCAGCAGCGTAGATAGCCCATACGAGCAGTACTTC. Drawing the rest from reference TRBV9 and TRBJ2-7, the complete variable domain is DSGVTQTPKHLITATGQRVTLRCSPRSGDLSVYWYQQSLDQGLQFLIQYYNGEERAKGNILERFSAQQFPDLHSELNLSSLELGDSALYFCASSVDSPYEQYFGPGTRLTVT.

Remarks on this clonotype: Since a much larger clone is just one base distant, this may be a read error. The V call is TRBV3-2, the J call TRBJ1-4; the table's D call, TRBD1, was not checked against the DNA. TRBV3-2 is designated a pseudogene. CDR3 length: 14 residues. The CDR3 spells CGSSQGGTGEKLFF. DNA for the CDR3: TGTGGCAGCAGCCAAGGCGGGACAGGTGAAAAACTGTTTTTT.

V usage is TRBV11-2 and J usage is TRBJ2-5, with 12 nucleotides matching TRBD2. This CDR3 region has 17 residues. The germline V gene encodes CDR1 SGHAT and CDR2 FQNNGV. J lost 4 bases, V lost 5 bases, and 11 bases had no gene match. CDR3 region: CASSLRGLAGGRETQYF. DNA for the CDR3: TGTGCCAGCAGCCTCCGCGGGCTAGCGGGGGGGAGAGAGACCCAGTACTTC. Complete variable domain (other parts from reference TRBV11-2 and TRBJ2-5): EAGVAQSPRYKIIEKRQSVAFWCNPISGHATLYWYQQILGQGPKLLIQFQNNGVVDDSQLPKDRFSAERLKGVDSTLKIQPAKLEDSAVYLCASSLRGLAGGRETQYFGPGTRLLVL.

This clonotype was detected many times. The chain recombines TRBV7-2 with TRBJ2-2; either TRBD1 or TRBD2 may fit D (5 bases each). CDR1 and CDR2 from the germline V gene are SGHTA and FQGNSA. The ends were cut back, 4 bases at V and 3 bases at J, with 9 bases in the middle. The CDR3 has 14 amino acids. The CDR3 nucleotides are TGTGCCAGCAGCTCACCGGGACACACCGGGGAGCTGTTTTTT. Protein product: CASSSPGHTGELFF. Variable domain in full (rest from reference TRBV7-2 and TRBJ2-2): GAGVSQSPSNKVTEKGKDVELRCDPISGHTALYWYRQSLGQGLEFLIYFQGNSAPDKSGLPSDRFSAERTGGSVSTLTIQRTQQEDSAVYLCASSSPGHTGELFFGEGSRLTVL.

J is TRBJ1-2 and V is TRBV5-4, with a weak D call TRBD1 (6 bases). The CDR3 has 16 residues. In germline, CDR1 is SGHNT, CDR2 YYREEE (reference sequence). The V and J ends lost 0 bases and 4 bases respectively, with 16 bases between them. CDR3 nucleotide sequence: TGTGCCAGCAGCTTGGCCGGCAGGGGAGAGACCTATGGCTACACCTTC. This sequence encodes CASSLAGRGETYGYTF.

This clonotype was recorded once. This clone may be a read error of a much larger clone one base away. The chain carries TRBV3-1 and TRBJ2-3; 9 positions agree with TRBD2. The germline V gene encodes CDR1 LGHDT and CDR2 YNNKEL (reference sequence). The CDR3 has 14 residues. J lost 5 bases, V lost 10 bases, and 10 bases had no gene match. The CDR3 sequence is CAIQVAGALDTQYF. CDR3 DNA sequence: TGTGCCATCCAAGTAGCGGGGGCCCTAGATACGCAGTATTTT.